The TCR beta chain under discussion was sequenced for a study of cytomegalovirus exposure and HLA in healthy donors. Across the whole study: Early release data held 80 million to 100 million unique TCRs from HLA-typed donors. Broader study findings: Presence/absence analyses supposed approximately even sequencing depth among donors.

The PCR used 60 Vbeta and 13 Jbeta primers. Per the original data handling: Roughly 73 million unique TCR beta chains, roughly 11 million of them shared, were counted by a later analysis. Data came from immunoSEQ multiplex PCR; TCRdb stores just in-frame clones and leaves some out. Clone size and the V and J calls come from that table; the DNA yielded D and trimming. Its clone listing holds about 100,000 clones. As concerns this clone: Its antigen is unidentified.

The CDR3 length is 16 residues. Deletions cut 4 bases from V and 4 bases from J, with 20 bases between. CDR1 and CDR2 (germline): SGHDT, YYEEEE. Nominally healthy donors were sampled, though unrecorded immune exposures were likely. Material: PBMCs. The sequence derives from a man between 45 and 60 years old in good health and CMV-seronegative. The gene calls are TRBV5-6 and TRBJ1-2; D may be TRBD1 (5 bases). The CDR3 coding sequence is TGTGCCAGCAGCCGGGCCGGACATGGAAAGACCTATGGCTACACCTTC. As protein: CASSRAGHGKTYGYTF.